These 20 T cell receptor beta chains share one sample of origin, sequenced in a study of T cell repertoires in cytomegalovirus infection. Each CDR3 protein is one row after TCRdb ran MiXCR on the reads. The sample records roughly 81,000 distinct CDR3 sequences, 3.7% being singletons. The material sequenced was PBMCs. These receptors were obtained from a human donor in good health (CMV status not recorded). Some clones in this sample may be carry-over from other donors' samples.

This clonotype has ten or more counts. The rearrangement links TRBV7-2 to TRBJ1-1; TRBD1 matches 10 bases. The germline V gene encodes CDR1 SGHTA and CDR2 FQGNSA. The CDR3 runs to 15 residues. The trim removed 5 bases at V and 7 bases at J, leaving 10 bases unmatched. CDR3 amino acids: CASSRQGTGAIEAFF. The CDR3 nucleotides read TGTGCCAGCAGCCGACAGGGGACAGGGGCAATTGAAGCTTTCTTT.

In this sample, this clonotype turned up many times. The V call is TRBV4-2, the J call TRBJ1-4; unclear D gene. V gave up 0 bases and J gave up 6 bases, with 11 bases separating them. The CDR3 is 15 residues long. Germline values: CDR1 LGHNA, CDR2 YNFKEQ. DNA for the CDR3: TGTGCCAGCAGCCAAGATCCGGGATCAGATGAAAAACTGTTTTTT. Protein sequence: CASSQDPGSDEKLFF.

This clonotype has at least ten counts. The junction does not match germline at one end; this may be a read error. J is TRBJ1-5 and V is TRBV5-6; a possible D gene is TRBD1 (6 bases). Germline CDR1 and CDR2: SGHDT and YYEEEE. CDR3 size: 14 residues. The CDR3 loop is CASTLTGYNQPQHF. CDR3 nucleotide sequence: TGTGCCAGCACCTTGACAGGCTACAATCAGCCCCAGCATTTT.

This clonotype has a count of ten or more. The CDR3 is CASRNPGGLLYEQYF. CDR3 coding DNA: TGTGCCAGCAGGAATCCCGGGGGGTTACTCTACGAGCAGTACTTC. The chain recombines TRBV7-2 with TRBJ2-7; TRBD2 aligns across 7 bases. Germline V gene sequence: CDR1 SGHTA, CDR2 FQGNSA. This CDR3 contains 15 residues. Trimming removed 6 bases from V and 3 bases from J; junction bases left unmatched: 11.

The sample holds many counts of this clonotype. The CDR3 region is CAIMNRGGYEQYF. CDR3 sequence (DNA): TGTGCCATCATGAACAGAGGGGGCTACGAGCAGTACTTC. The V and J genes are TRBV10-3 and TRBJ2-7, with D perhaps matching TRBD1 (6 bases). Per the germline V gene, CDR1 is ENHRY and CDR2 is SYGVKD. The CDR3 is 13 residues long. V was pared by 7 bases and J by 3 bases, with 13 bases between.

This clonotype was observed a few times. The chain carries TRBV7-2 and TRBJ2-5; D may match TRBD1 or TRBD2 (5 bases each). The CDR3 sequence is 16 residues long. The V end lost 1 base, the J end lost 3 bases, and 15 bases lay between the germline ends. Germline lookup yields CDR1 SGHTA and CDR2 FQGNSA. The CDR3 DNA reads as TGTGCCAGCAGCTTAGGGTCAGGGACGATGGAAGAGACCCAGTACTTC. It yields the protein CASSLGSGTMEETQYF.

This clonotype was counted at least ten times. The chain joins TRBV4-3 to TRBJ1-1; 8 bases fit TRBD1. The trim removed 1 base at V and 0 bases at J, leaving 4 bases unmatched. There are 16 residues in the CDR3. Germline V lookup: CDR1 LGHNA, CDR2 YSLEER. The CDR3, as DNA: TGCGCCAGCAGCCAAGGGGACAGGATCATGAACACTGAAGCTTTCTTT. It yields the protein CASSQGDRIMNTEAFF.

At least ten counts were recorded for this clonotype. J is TRBJ1-1 and V is TRBV28; tentatively, D is TRBD1 (5 bases). The CDR3 spans 13 residues. The V gene's germline CDR1 is MDHEN and CDR2 SYDVKM. Trimming stripped 5 bases from V and 6 bases from J, with 13 bases between. CDR3 sequence: CASSPPGVAEAFF. In nucleotides, the CDR3 is TGTGCCAGCAGTCCCCCGGGGGTCGCTGAAGCTTTCTTT.

This clonotype was seen ten or more times. J is TRBJ1-3 and V is TRBV28; the D gene is possibly TRBD1 (5 bases). The CDR3 consists of 17 residues. Germline CDR1 MDHEN, CDR2 SYDVKM. V lost 2 bases and J lost 0, with 14 bases in between. The DNA of the CDR3 is TGTGCCAGCAGTTTAGTGCTGGGGCCCAGCTCTGGAAACACCATATATTTT. Translated: CASSLVLGPSSGNTIYF.

This clonotype was detected ten times or more. The CDR3: CASSGVGAPKYNEQFF. In DNA, the CDR3 is TGTGCCAGCAGTGGGGTCGGGGCCCCGAAATACAATGAGCAGTTCTTC. This rearrangement joins TRBV28 to TRBJ2-1; possibly TRBD1 or TRBD2 for D (5 bases each). V lost 5 bases and J lost 4, with 18 bases in between. Germline assignment: CDR1 MDHEN and CDR2 SYDVKM. The length of the CDR3 is 16 residues.

In the case of this clonotype: A much more abundant neighbour one base away suggests this may be a read error. Given the absence of the conserved phenylalanine or tryptophan at the CDR3 end, a read error is likely. V gene TRBV27 combines with J gene TRBJ1-4; D ambiguous. The CDR3 spans 16 residues. The germline V and J ends were trimmed by 5 bases and 2 bases, with 15 bases remaining between them. Germline CDR1 reads MNHEY; CDR2 reads SMNVEV (reference sequence). Here the CDR3 reads CASSIRSGATNEKLFV. CDR3 in DNA: TGTGCCAGCAGTATTCGGTCAGGCGCGACTAATGAAAAACTGTTTGTT.

In its sample, this clonotype was seen many times. The chain has TRBV6-1 and TRBJ1-1, with D hard to call. The germline CDR1 and CDR2 sequences are MNHNS and SASEGT. Trimming stripped 2 bases from V and 1 base from J, with 8 bases between. The CDR3 totals 14 residues. The CDR3 region is CASSEMGSNTEAFF. The CDR3 DNA reads TGTGCCAGCAGTGAAATGGGATCGAACACTGAAGCTTTCTTT.

In this sample, this clonotype turned up many times. The chain recombines TRBV7-2 with TRBJ1-4; D call uncertain. CDR3 size: 13 residues. Germline CDR1 and CDR2: SGHTA and FQGNSA. The V end lost 5 bases, the J end lost 7 bases, and 11 bases lay between the germline ends. The CDR3 is CASSPRRSEKLFF. The CDR3 DNA is TGTGCCAGCAGCCCGCGGCGGTCTGAAAAACTGTTTTTT.

This clonotype was found many times. The chain links TRBV6-1 to TRBJ1-6, with no clear D. This CDR3 has 16 residues. The germline CDR1 and CDR2 sequences are MNHNS and SASEGT. Deletions cut 10 bases from V and 9 bases from J, with 25 bases between. CDR3 region: CATGTGDGLGVSPLHF. The DNA for the CDR3 is TGTGCCACGGGAACCGGAGATGGGTTAGGTGTTTCACCCCTCCACTTT.

This clonotype was counted at least ten times. The V call is TRBV28, the J call TRBJ1-5; possibly TRBD1 for D (5 bases). The V gene lost 5 bases and the J gene lost 6 bases, with 20 bases spanning the gap. Per the germline V gene, CDR1 is MDHEN and CDR2 is SYDVKM. This CDR3 spans 16 amino acids. Here the CDR3 DNA reads TGTGCCAGCAGTACACAGGCATGGGGAGGCGGTCAGCCCCAGCATTTT. Translating it yields CASSTQAWGGGQPQHF.

This clonotype was observed many times. The chain joins TRBV7-2 to TRBJ1-1, with 8 bases matching TRBD1. V shed 5 bases and J 5 bases; nucleotides not matched to a gene: 10. Per germline, CDR1 SGHTA and CDR2 FQGNSA. The CDR3 extends over 15 amino acids. The DNA for the CDR3 is TGTGCCAGCAGCACTGAGGACAGGGTCGGGACTGAAGCTTTCTTT. Protein sequence: CASSTEDRVGTEAFF.

This clonotype was detected many times. The V call is TRBV7-2, the J call TRBJ2-3, with D tentatively TRBD1 or TRBD2 (6 bases each). The CDR3 covers 16 residues. V lost 1 base, J lost 3 bases, and 14 bases lay in between. Germline CDR1 reads SGHTA; CDR2 reads FQGNSA. CDR3 loop: CASSLVGIGGTDTQYF. The DNA of the CDR3 is TGTGCCAGCAGCTTAGTCGGGATAGGGGGGACAGATACGCAGTATTTT.

This clonotype was seen many times. The chain recombines TRBV7-9 with TRBJ2-1; D is unresolved. The length of the CDR3 is 16 residues. Per germline, CDR1 SEHNR and CDR2 FQNEAQ (reference sequence). Trimming stripped 5 bases from V and 7 bases from J, with 21 bases between. CDR3 sequence reads: CASSTRTYPDANEQFF. The DNA for the CDR3 is TGTGCCAGCAGCACCCGGACCTACCCCGACGCTAATGAGCAGTTCTTC.

Ten or more counts support this clonotype. The rearrangement links TRBV28 to TRBJ1-1; TRBD1 matches 7 bases. J lost 1 base, V lost 6 bases, and 8 bases had no gene match. Germline CDR1 MDHEN, CDR2 SYDVKM. CDR3 length: 15 residues. The CDR3 is CASSRQGLRNTEAFF. Here the CDR3 DNA reads TGTGCCAGCAGCAGACAGGGACTGAGGAACACTGAAGCTTTCTTT. The full variable domain, rest sourced from reference TRBV28 and TRBJ1-1, is DVKVTQSSRYLVKRTGEKVFLECVQDMDHENMFWYRQDPGLGLRLIYFSYDVKMKEKGDIPEGYSVSREKKERFSLILESASTNQTSMYLCASSRQGLRNTEAFFGQGTRLTVV.

This clonotype has ten or more counts. V usage is TRBV6-6 and J usage is TRBJ2-1; D ambiguous. There are 13 residues in the CDR3. With 0 bases removed from V and 5 bases from J, the gap between germline ends came to 5 bases. CDR1 MNHNY and CDR2 SVGAGI come from the germline V gene (reference sequence). For the CDR3, the DNA is TGTGCCAGCAGTTACTCTCGGCACAATGAGCAGTTCTTC. As protein: CASSYSRHNEQFF.